Listed here are 14 T cell receptor beta chains from one sample, sequenced in a study of shared clonotypes between healthy human individuals. Data came from immunoSEQ multiplex PCR; TCRdb stores just in-frame clones and leaves some out. Seen here are hundreds of thousands of clones, approximately 97% observed once, and the top ten hold about 0.06%. The sequencing input was naive CD4+ T cells sorted from blood. Indicated subset: CD45RA+ positively selected. All receptors derive from a woman aged 30 to 39 in good health.

The V call is TRBV11-2, the J call TRBJ1-5, with unresolved D. This CDR3 region has 13 residues. CDR1 is SGHAT and CDR2 is FQNNGV in the germline V gene. Trimming cost V 4 bases and J 0 bases, with 4 bases left between them. CDR3 residues: CASSSFSNQPQHF. As DNA, the CDR3 is TGTGCCAGCAGCTCCTTTAGCAATCAGCCCCAGCATTTT.

V gene TRBV11-1 combines with J gene TRBJ1-5; D is perhaps TRBD1 (6 bases). The ends were cut back, 4 bases at V and 4 bases at J, with 11 bases in the middle. The CDR3 sequence is 14 residues long. Germline V gives CDR1 SGHAT, CDR2 FQDESV (reference sequence). The CDR3 bases are TGTGCCAGCAGCTCCAACAGGGATAATCAGCCCCAGCATTTT. Translated: CASSSNRDNQPQHF.

V is TRBV11-2 and J is TRBJ2-1; 8 nucleotides line up with TRBD2. The CDR3 length is 15 residues. V lost 5 bases, J lost 8 bases, and 11 bases stayed unmatched. Germline V gives CDR1 SGHAT, CDR2 FQNNGV. The DNA of the CDR3 is TGTGCCAGCAGCCCCAAGGTAGCGGGGAGCCATGAGCAGTTCTTC. Protein: CASSPKVAGSHEQFF.

The gene calls are TRBV4-1 and TRBJ2-2; D unclear. Deletions cut 0 bases from V and 7 bases from J, with 6 bases between. From germline, CDR1 is MGHRA and CDR2 YSYEKL. The CDR3 runs 13 residues. The DNA of the CDR3 is TGCGCCAGCAGCCAAGATTTCGGCGGGGAGCTGTTTTTT. It yields the protein CASSQDFGGELFF.

Notes on this clone: Other DNA sequences from this sample encode an identical CDR3 as well. The chain uses TRBV28 and TRBJ1-2; D might be TRBD1 (5 bases). Trimming took off 7 bases at V and 4 bases at J, with 16 bases between the two ends. This CDR3 region has 14 residues. Germline-derived CDR1 and CDR2 are MDHEN and SYDVKM. CDR3 DNA sequence: TGTGCCAGCAAGTCGGGGCAGGGAAGCTATGGCTACACCTTC. Residues: CASKSGQGSYGYTF.

This chain joins TRBV18 and TRBJ2-1; TRBD2 agrees at 9 bases. The CDR3 runs 16 residues. Germline V gene lookup returns CDR1 KGHSH and CDR2 LQKENI. V was pared by 3 bases and J by 6 bases, with 9 bases of the junction left unmatched. In nucleotides, the CDR3 is TGTGCCAGCTCACCGGTAATAGCGGGAGCCGGCAATGAGCAGTTCTTC. Translation gives CASSPVIAGAGNEQFF. The full variable domain, rest sourced from reference TRBV18 and TRBJ2-1, is NAGVMQNPRHLVRRRGQEARLRCSPMKGHSHVYWYRQLPEEGLKFMVYLQKENIIDESGMPKERFSAEFPKEGPSILRIQQVVRGDSAAYFCASSPVIAGAGNEQFFGPGTRLTVL.

The chain has TRBV19 and TRBJ1-2, with D possibly being TRBD1 (6 bases). With 8 bases removed from V and 0 bases from J, the gap between germline ends came to 13 bases. The CDR3 consists of 14 residues. Germline values: CDR1 LNHDA, CDR2 SQIVND (reference sequence). DNA of the CDR3: TGTGCCAGTTACAGGGTTGGAGCTAACTATGGCTACACCTTC. It encodes CASYRVGANYGYTF.

This rearrangement joins TRBV5-1 to TRBJ1-4; D is ambiguous. The CDR3 length is 15 residues. CDR1 is SGHRS, CDR2 YFSETQ, per germline. V was clipped by 4 bases and J by 2 bases, with 12 bases between them. The CDR3 DNA is TGCGCCAGCAGCAAAAGTTTCTCCACTAATGAAAAACTGTTTTTT. It yields the protein CASSKSFSTNEKLFF.

In regard to this clone: This CDR3 is also generated by other DNA sequences in the sample. The rearrangement joins TRBV11-2 to TRBJ2-1; 8 bases are a match to TRBD2. J lost 0 bases, V lost 4 bases, and 5 bases had no gene match. Germline-derived CDR1 and CDR2 are SGHAT and FQNNGV. The CDR3 is 16 amino acids. For the CDR3, the DNA is TGTGCCAGCAGCTGGACCAGCGGGAGCTCCTACAATGAGCAGTTCTTC. Encoded protein: CASSWTSGSSYNEQFF. Drawing the rest from reference TRBV11-2 and TRBJ2-1, the complete variable domain is EAGVAQSPRYKIIEKRQSVAFWCNPISGHATLYWYQQILGQGPKLLIQFQNNGVVDDSQLPKDRFSAERLKGVDSTLKIQPAKLEDSAVYLCASSWTSGSSYNEQFFGPGTRLTVL.

The V gene is TRBV19, the J gene TRBJ2-3; D is unclear. From germline, CDR1 is LNHDA and CDR2 SQIVND (reference sequence). The CDR3 runs 18 residues. V gave up 0 bases and J gave up 2 bases, with 18 bases separating them. CDR3 nucleotides: TGTGCCAGTAGTATAGATGGCTGGGTTCCAGGCTCCACAGATACGCAGTATTTT. Residues: CASSIDGWVPGSTDTQYF.

J is TRBJ2-7 and V is TRBV19; D remains ambiguous. This CDR3 region has 15 residues. Germline CDR1 and CDR2: LNHDA and SQIVND (reference sequence). The V end was cut by 3 bases, the J end by 1 base, with 13 bases between. CDR3 DNA sequence: TGTGCCAGTAGTATGCAGGACCCTGGTTCCTACGAGCAGTACTTC. Residues: CASSMQDPGSYEQYF.

The chain combines TRBV25-1 with TRBJ1-3; D call uncertain. CDR1 and CDR2 from the germline V gene are MGHDK and SYGVNS. Trimming shortened V by 1 base and J by 0 bases, and 13 bases separated the two germline ends. This CDR3 has 17 amino acids. CDR3 protein: CASSEFYSTTSGNTIYF. For the CDR3, the DNA is TGTGCCAGCAGTGAATTTTACAGCACAACCTCTGGAAACACCATATATTTT.

This chain connects TRBV6-6 to TRBJ1-4; D is possibly TRBD1 (6 bases). This CDR3 comprises 15 residues. Germline values: CDR1 MNHNY, CDR2 SVGAGI (reference sequence). V lost 5 bases, J lost 0 bases, and 10 bases lay in between. The CDR3 here is CASSARQATNEKLFF. CDR3 in DNA: TGTGCCAGCAGTGCGCGACAGGCAACTAATGAAAAACTGTTTTTT.

The chain has TRBV5-1 and TRBJ2-1; tentative D call: TRBD2 (6 bases). The CDR3 length is 15 residues. Germline V gives CDR1 SGHRS, CDR2 YFSETQ. The V and J ends lost 4 bases and 8 bases respectively, with 19 bases between them. CDR3 sequence reads: CASSIRETWRDEQFF. DNA for the CDR3: TGCGCCAGCAGCATTCGGGAGACTTGGCGCGATGAGCAGTTCTTC.